One sample yielded the 3 T cell receptor beta chains listed below, sequenced in a study of T cells after yellow fever vaccination. Each CDR3 protein is one row after TCRdb ran MiXCR on the 5' RACE reads. Among about 330,000 distinct CDR3 sequences listed, approximately 8% were seen once. The sample was PBMCs, taken roughly 46 days after the first yellow fever vaccination. Receptor source: a young man who received the YFV17D yellow fever vaccine.

This clonotype was detected many times. One end of the junction is discordant with germline, which a read error may explain. The rearrangement uses TRBV18 and TRBJ1-2, with 7 nucleotides matching TRBD1. Germline CDR1 KGHSH, CDR2 LQKENI. The CDR3 covers 13 residues. CDR3 nucleotide sequence: TGCGCCAGCAGTCCAGGGGGTAGCTATGGCTACACCTTC. Protein product: CASSPGGSYGYTF. The whole variable domain, filled in from reference TRBV18 and TRBJ1-2, reads NAGVMQNPRHLVRRRGQEARLRCSPMKGHSHVYWYRQLPEEGLKFMVYLQKENIIDESGMPKERFSAEFPKEGPSILRIQQVVRGDSAAYFCASSPGGSYGYTFGSGTRLTVV.

This clonotype was seen more than once but under ten times. This chain uses TRBV3-1 with TRBJ1-2; no reliable D call. CDR3 length equals 16 residues. Germline lookup yields CDR1 LGHDT and CDR2 YNNKEL (reference sequence). Trimming took 1 base from V and 5 from J, leaving 17 bases between them. CDR3 sequence reads: CASSQGFSGTTYGYTF. In DNA, the CDR3 is TGTGCCAGCAGCCAAGGGTTCTCGGGAACTACTTATGGCTACACCTTC.

This clonotype has a handful of counts. The chain combines TRBV6-5 with TRBJ2-1; the D is unclear. The CDR3 length is 16 residues. Germline V gene data show CDR1 as MNHEY and CDR2 as SVGAGI. Trimming stripped 0 bases from V and 2 bases from J, with 11 bases between. The CDR3 nucleotides read TGTGCCAGCAGTTACTCGAATAACAGACCCTACAATGAGCAGTTCTTC. Residues: CASSYSNNRPYNEQFF.